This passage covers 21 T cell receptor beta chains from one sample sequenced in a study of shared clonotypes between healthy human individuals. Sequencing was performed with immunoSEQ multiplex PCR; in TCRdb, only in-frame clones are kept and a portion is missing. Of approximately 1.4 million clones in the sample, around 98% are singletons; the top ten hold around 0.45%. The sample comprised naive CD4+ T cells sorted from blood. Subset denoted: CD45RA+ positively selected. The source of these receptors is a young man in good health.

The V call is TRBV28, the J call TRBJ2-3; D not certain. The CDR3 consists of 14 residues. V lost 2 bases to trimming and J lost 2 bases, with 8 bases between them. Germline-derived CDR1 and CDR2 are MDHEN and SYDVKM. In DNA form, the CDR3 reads TGTGCCAGCAGTTTAAGGCAGCCCACAGATACGCAGTATTTT. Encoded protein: CASSLRQPTDTQYF.

CDR3 coding DNA: TGCAGCGTTGAAGCAGGGGTCGGCTACACCTTC. Translation gives CSVEAGVGYTF. This sequence joins TRBV29-1 and TRBJ1-2, with a possible D match to TRBD1 (6 bases). CDR3 length: 11 amino acids. Deletions cut 1 base from V and 8 bases from J, with 8 bases between. Germline V gene lookup returns CDR1 SQVTM and CDR2 ANQGSEA.

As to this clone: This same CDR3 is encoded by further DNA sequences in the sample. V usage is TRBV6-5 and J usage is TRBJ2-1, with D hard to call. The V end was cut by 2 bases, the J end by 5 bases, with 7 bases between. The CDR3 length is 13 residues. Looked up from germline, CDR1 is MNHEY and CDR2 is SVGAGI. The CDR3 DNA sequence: TGTGCCAGCAGTTACCGTCAGCACAATGAGCAGTTCTTC. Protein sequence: CASSYRQHNEQFF.

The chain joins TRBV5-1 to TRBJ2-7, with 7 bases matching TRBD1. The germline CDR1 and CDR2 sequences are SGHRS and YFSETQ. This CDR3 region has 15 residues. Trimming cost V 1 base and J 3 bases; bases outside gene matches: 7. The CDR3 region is CASSLRGHPLYEQYF. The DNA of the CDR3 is TGCGCCAGCAGCTTGAGGGGGCACCCCCTCTACGAGCAGTACTTC.

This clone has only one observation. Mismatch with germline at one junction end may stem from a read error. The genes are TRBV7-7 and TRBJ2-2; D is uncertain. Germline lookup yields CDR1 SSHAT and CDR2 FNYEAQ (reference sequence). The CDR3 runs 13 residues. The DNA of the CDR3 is TGTGCTAGCAGCTTAAGAGGCACCGGGGAGCTGTTTTTT. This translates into CASSLRGTGELFF.

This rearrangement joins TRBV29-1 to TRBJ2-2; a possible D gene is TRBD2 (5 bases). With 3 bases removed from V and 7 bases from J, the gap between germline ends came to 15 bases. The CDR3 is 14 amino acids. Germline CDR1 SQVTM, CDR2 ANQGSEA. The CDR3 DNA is TGCAGCGTTGATGGTGGGAGCGCTGGCGGGGAGCTGTTTTTT. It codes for CSVDGGSAGGELFF.

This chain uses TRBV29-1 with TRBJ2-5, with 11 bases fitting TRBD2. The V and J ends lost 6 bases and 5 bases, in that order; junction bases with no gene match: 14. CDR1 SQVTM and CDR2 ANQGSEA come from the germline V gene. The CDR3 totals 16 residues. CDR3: CSVLGGVAGGEETQYF. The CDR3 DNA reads TGCAGCGTCTTGGGTGGGGTAGCGGGAGGGGAGGAGACCCAGTACTTC.

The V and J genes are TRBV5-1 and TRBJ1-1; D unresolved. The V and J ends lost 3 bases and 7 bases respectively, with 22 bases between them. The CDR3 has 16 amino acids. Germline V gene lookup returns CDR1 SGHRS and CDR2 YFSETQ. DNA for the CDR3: TGCGCCAGCAGCTCGTCGCCAGGTGCCGTGGCACATGAAGCTTTCTTT. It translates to CASSSSPGAVAHEAFF.

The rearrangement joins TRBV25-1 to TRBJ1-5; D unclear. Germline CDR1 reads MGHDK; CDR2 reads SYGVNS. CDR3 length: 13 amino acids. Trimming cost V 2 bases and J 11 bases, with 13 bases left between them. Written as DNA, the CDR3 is TGTGCCAGCAGTGAAACGCCTGGGTCTACCCAGCATTTT. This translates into CASSETPGSTQHF.

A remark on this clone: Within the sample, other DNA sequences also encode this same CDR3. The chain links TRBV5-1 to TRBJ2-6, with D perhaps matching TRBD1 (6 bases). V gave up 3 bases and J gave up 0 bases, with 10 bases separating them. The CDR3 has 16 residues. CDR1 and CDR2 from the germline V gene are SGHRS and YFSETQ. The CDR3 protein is CASSWDTSSGANVLTF. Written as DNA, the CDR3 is TGCGCCAGCAGCTGGGACACTAGCTCTGGGGCCAACGTCCTGACTTTC.

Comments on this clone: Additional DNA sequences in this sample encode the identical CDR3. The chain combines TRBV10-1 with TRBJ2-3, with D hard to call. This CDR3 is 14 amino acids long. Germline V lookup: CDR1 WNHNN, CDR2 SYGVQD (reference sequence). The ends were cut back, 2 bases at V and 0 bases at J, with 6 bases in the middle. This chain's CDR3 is CASSEGSSTDTQYF. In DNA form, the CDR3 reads TGCGCCAGCAGTGAGGGTTCTAGCACAGATACGCAGTATTTT.

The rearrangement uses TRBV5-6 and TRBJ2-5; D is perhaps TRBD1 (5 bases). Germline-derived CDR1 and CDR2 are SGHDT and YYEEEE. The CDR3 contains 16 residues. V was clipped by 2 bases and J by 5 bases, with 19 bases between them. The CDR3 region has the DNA TGTGCCAGCAGCTTCCCTTCCTGGGGCCGAAGGGAGACCCAGTACTTC. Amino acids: CASSFPSWGRRETQYF. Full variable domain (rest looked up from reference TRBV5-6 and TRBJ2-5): DAGVTQSPTHLIKTRGQQVTLRCSPKSGHDTVSWYQQALGQGPQFIFQYYEEEERQRGNFPDRFSGHQFPNYSSELNVNALLLGDSALYLCASSFPSWGRRETQYFGPGTRLLVL.

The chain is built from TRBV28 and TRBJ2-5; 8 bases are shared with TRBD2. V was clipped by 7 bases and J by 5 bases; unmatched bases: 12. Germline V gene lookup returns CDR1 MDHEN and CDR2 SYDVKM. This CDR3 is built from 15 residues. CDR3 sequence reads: CASIPPGGGTETQYF. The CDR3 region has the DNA TGTGCCAGCATCCCCCCCGGGGGGGGCACTGAGACCCAGTACTTC.

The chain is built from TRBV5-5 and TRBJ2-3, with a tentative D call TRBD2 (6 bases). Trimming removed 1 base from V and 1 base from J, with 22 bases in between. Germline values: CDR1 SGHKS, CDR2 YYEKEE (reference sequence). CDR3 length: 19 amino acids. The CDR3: CASSLLGWGGASGTDTQYF. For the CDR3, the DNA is TGTGCCAGCAGCTTGCTTGGTTGGGGTGGTGCTAGCGGCACAGATACGCAGTATTTT. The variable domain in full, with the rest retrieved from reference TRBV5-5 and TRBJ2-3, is DAGVTQSPTHLIKTRGQQVTLRCSPISGHKSVSWYQQVLGQGPQFIFQYYEKEERGRGNFPDRFSARQFPNYSSELNVNALLLGDSALYLCASSLLGWGGASGTDTQYFGPGTRLTVL.

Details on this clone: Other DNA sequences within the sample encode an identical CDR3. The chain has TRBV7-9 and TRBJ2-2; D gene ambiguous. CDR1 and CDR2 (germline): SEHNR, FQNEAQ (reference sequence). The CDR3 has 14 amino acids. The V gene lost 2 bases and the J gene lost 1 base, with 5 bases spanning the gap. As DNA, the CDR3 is TGTGCCAGCAGCTTACGGCTGAACACCGGGGAGCTGTTTTTT. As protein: CASSLRLNTGELFF.

The CDR3: CASSPDRGGQETQYF. Here the CDR3 DNA reads TGTGCCAGCAGTCCGGACAGGGGAGGGCAAGAGACCCAGTACTTC. The chain joins TRBV6-5 to TRBJ2-5, with TRBD1 matching over 9 bases. The CDR3 is made up of 15 amino acids. CDR1 and CDR2 from the germline V gene are MNHEY and SVGAGI. After removal of 5 bases from V and 2 bases from J, the junction contained 6 bases not matched to a gene.

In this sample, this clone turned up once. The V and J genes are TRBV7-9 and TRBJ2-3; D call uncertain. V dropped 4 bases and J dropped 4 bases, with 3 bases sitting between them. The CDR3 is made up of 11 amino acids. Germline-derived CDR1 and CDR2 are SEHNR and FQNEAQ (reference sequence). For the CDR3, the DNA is TGTGCCAGCAGCTATTCAGATACGCAGTATTTT. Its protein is CASSYSDTQYF.

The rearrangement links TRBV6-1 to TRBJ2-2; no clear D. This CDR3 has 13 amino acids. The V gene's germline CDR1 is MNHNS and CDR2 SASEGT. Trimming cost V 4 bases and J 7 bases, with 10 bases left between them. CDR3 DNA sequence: TGTGCCAGCAGTGCCGGGTTCGGCGGGGAGCTGTTTTTT. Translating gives CASSAGFGGELFF.

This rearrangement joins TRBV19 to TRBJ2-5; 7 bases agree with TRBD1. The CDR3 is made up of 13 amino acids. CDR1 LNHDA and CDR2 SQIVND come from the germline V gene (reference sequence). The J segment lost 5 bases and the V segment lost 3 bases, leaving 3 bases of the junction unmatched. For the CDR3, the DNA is TGTGCCAGTAGTATTTCCAGGGGGGAGACCCAGTACTTC. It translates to CASSISRGETQYF.

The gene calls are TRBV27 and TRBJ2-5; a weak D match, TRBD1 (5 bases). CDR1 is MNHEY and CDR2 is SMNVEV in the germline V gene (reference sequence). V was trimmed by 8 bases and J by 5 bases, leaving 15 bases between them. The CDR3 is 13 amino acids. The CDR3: CASGQGFFETQYF. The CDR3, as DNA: TGTGCCAGCGGGCAGGGATTCTTCGAGACCCAGTACTTC.

Written as DNA, the CDR3 is TGTGCCAGCTCACCGAGTCGGGGCAACATGAACACTGAAGCTTTCTTT. Protein product: CASSPSRGNMNTEAFF. The chain is built from TRBV18 and TRBJ1-1; perhaps TRBD1 as D (5 bases). The CDR3 length is 16 residues. V was trimmed by 3 bases and J by 0 bases, leaving 14 bases between them. The germline gives CDR1 KGHSH, CDR2 LQKENI.